The 22 T cell receptor beta chains presented below share a single source sample, sequenced in a study of OX40 agonist ivuxolimab in advanced cancers. TCRdb's copy holds only in-frame clones and misses some; the assay was immunoSEQ multiplex PCR. The table records fewer than 55,000 clones, around 84% of them present only once. The specimen comprised CD4+ or CD8+ T cells sorted from blood, sampled in a trial of the OX40 agonist ivuxolimab. The origin of the receptors is an adult with an advanced solid tumor such as melanoma, head and neck, liver or kidney cancer.

The chain combines TRBV5-4 with TRBJ1-5; D unresolved. CDR3 length: 13 amino acids. The V gene lost 3 bases and the J gene lost 0 bases, with 4 bases spanning the gap. From germline, CDR1 is SGHNT and CDR2 YYREEE (reference sequence). This CDR3 reads CASSSDSNQPQHF. CDR3 sequence (DNA): TGTGCCAGCAGCTCAGATAGCAATCAGCCCCAGCATTTT.

The chain employs TRBV19 and TRBJ2-3; D is uncertain. The CDR3 spans 16 residues. V was clipped by 3 bases and J by 2 bases, with 15 bases between them. CDR1 is LNHDA and CDR2 is SQIVND in the germline V gene (reference sequence). As DNA, the CDR3 is TGTGCCAGTAGTATTGGAGAAGTACAGAACACAGATACGCAGTATTTT. Encoded protein: CASSIGEVQNTDTQYF.

CDR3 bases: TGCGCCAGCAGCCAGATAGGGGATGAGCAGTTCTTC. Translated: CASSQIGDEQFF. The chain couples TRBV5-1 to TRBJ2-1; D is possibly TRBD1 (5 bases). Trimming left V 4 bases short and J 8 bases short, with 10 bases between. The CDR3 covers 12 residues. Germline CDR1 reads SGHRS; CDR2 reads YFSETQ.

The chain recombines TRBV19 with TRBJ2-3; 9 positions match TRBD2. The germline CDR1 and CDR2 sequences are LNHDA and SQIVND (reference sequence). J lost 6 bases, V lost 7 bases, and 5 bases had no gene match. This CDR3 contains 13 residues. DNA of the CDR3: TGTGCCAGTATGGCGGGAGGGGGCGATACGCAGTATTTT. Encoded protein: CASMAGGGDTQYF.

Only a few counts were recorded for this clone. A junction boundary mismatches the germline segment, possibly from a read error. V gene TRBV19 combines with J gene TRBJ2-7, with 7 bases fitting TRBD1. This CDR3 is 12 amino acids long. Per germline, CDR1 LNHDA and CDR2 SQIVND (reference sequence). The CDR3 loop reads CASSLGDSPVSF. The CDR3 region has the DNA TGTGCCAGTAGTTTGGGGGACAGCCCGGTCTCCTTC.

A remark on this clone: With a much larger clone just one base away, this may be a read error. Other DNA sequences of this sample code for an identical CDR3. The chain joins TRBV9 to TRBJ2-2, with a weak D call TRBD2 (6 bases). Germline values: CDR1 SGDLS, CDR2 YYNGEE. The CDR3 consists of 17 residues. V was shortened by 2 bases and J by 1 base, with 15 bases between the two germline ends. The CDR3, as DNA: TGTGCCAGCAGCGTTACCTCGCGCGGGATGAACACCGGGGAGCTGTTTTTT. Its translation: CASSVTSRGMNTGELFF. Full variable domain (missing parts from reference TRBV9 and TRBJ2-2): DSGVTQTPKHLITATGQRVTLRCSPRSGDLSVYWYQQSLDQGLQFLIQYYNGEERAKGNILERFSAQQFPDLHSELNLSSLELGDSALYFCASSVTSRGMNTGELFFGEGSRLTVL.

This chain links TRBV28 with TRBJ2-7; 8 bases agree with TRBD2. The length of the CDR3 is 15 residues. The germline V gene encodes CDR1 MDHEN and CDR2 SYDVKM. Trimming removed 3 bases from V and 3 bases from J; junction bases left unmatched: 7. CDR3 in amino acids: CASSLSSGLLYEQYF. CDR3 sequence (DNA): TGTGCCAGCAGTTTGTCTAGCGGGCTTCTCTACGAGCAGTACTTC.

The chain uses TRBV29-1 and TRBJ2-1, with D possibly being TRBD2 (5 bases). Germline V CDR1 and CDR2: SQVTM, ANQGSEA. Trimming left V 4 bases short and J 0 bases short, with 13 bases between. The CDR3 is 15 amino acids. Here the CDR3 DNA reads TGCAGCGTTGGAGGAGGACCTGACTCCTACAATGAGCAGTTCTTC. Translation: CSVGGGPDSYNEQFF.

The chain has TRBV5-1 and TRBJ1-4; no clear D. The CDR3 contains 15 residues. V was trimmed by 3 bases and J by 0 bases, leaving 9 bases between them. The germline CDR1 and CDR2 sequences are SGHRS and YFSETQ. CDR3 bases: TGCGCCAGCAGCTCCGGGTCCTCAACTAATGAAAAACTGTTTTTT. It encodes CASSSGSSTNEKLFF.

The chain uses TRBV27 and TRBJ2-1; 8 positions match TRBD2. V gave up 6 bases and J gave up 10 bases; unmatched junction bases: 14. Germline-derived CDR1 and CDR2 are MNHEY and SMNVEV (reference sequence). The CDR3 is 15 residues long. The CDR3 protein is CASSPGRGGRAEQFF. The CDR3 DNA reads TGTGCCAGCAGCCCCGGGAGGGGGGGCCGTGCCGAGCAGTTCTTC.

The chain is built from TRBV27 and TRBJ2-1, with D unresolved. The CDR3 sequence is 11 residues long. Between the trimmed V and J ends, which lost 2 bases and 7 bases, there was a span of 3 bases. Germline CDR1 MNHEY, CDR2 SMNVEV (reference sequence). The CDR3 DNA reads as TGTGCCAGCAGTTTACGTAATGAGCAGTTCTTC. Translating it yields CASSLRNEQFF.

The gene calls are TRBV4-3 and TRBJ1-3; D is undetermined. The V gene's germline CDR1 is LGHNA and CDR2 YSLEER. The CDR3 length is 15 residues. V lost 0 bases and J lost 3, with 9 bases in between. CDR3 nucleotides: TGCGCCAGCAGCCAAGATATCGGGCTTGGAAACACCATATATTTT. It encodes CASSQDIGLGNTIYF.

V is TRBV6-1 and J is TRBJ2-5; D might be TRBD1 or TRBD2, each matching 7 bases. There are 15 residues in the CDR3. With 4 bases removed from V and 2 bases from J, the gap between germline ends came to 14 bases. CDR1 MNHNS and CDR2 SASEGT come from the germline V gene. The CDR3 reads CASSGGGTDQETQYF. Written as DNA, the CDR3 is TGTGCCAGCAGTGGGGGGGGGACAGATCAAGAGACCCAGTACTTC.

The chain uses TRBV9 and TRBJ2-2; TRBD2 might be the D (6 bases). The CDR3 sequence is 15 residues long. Germline assignment: CDR1 SGDLS and CDR2 YYNGEE. The V gene lost 0 bases and the J gene lost 3 bases, with 9 bases spanning the gap. CDR3 region: CASSVAAGHTGELFF. CDR3 sequence (DNA): TGTGCCAGCAGCGTAGCAGCGGGCCACACCGGGGAGCTGTTTTTT.

The gene calls are TRBV5-1 and TRBJ2-5, with D perhaps TRBD1 or TRBD2 (5 bases each). V lost 0 bases and J lost 3, with 15 bases in between. The CDR3 has 16 amino acids. CDR1 and CDR2 from the germline V gene are SGHRS and YFSETQ. The CDR3 bases are TGCGCCAGCAGCTTGGTCGGGACCGACAAGGAAGAGACCCAGTACTTC. Amino acid sequence: CASSLVGTDKEETQYF.

The chain uses TRBV7-9 and TRBJ2-5; D is ambiguous. V was trimmed by 3 bases and J by 1 base, leaving 0 bases between them. The CDR3 contains 11 residues. Germline V gives CDR1 SEHNR, CDR2 FQNEAQ (reference sequence). The CDR3 DNA is TGTGCCAGCAGCTTCCAAGAGACCCAGTACTTC. This gives the protein CASSFQETQYF.

V and J are TRBV7-8 and TRBJ2-7; TRBD2 matches 7 bases. The germline gives CDR1 SGHVS, CDR2 FQNEAQ. This CDR3 has 15 residues. V shed 1 base and J 4 bases; nucleotides not matched to a gene: 7. For the CDR3, the DNA is TGTGCCAGCAGCTTAGTTCTTGGCGGGAGTTACGAGCAGTACTTC. Residues: CASSLVLGGSYEQYF.

This chain uses TRBV27 with TRBJ1-3; TRBD1 agrees at 7 bases. The CDR3 covers 17 residues. V lost 4 bases to trimming and J lost 4 bases; unmatched junction nucleotides: 13. CDR1 and CDR2 (germline): MNHEY, SMNVEV (reference sequence). The DNA for the CDR3 is TGTGCCAGCAGTTCAGGTCATTCCGGGACAGTAGGAAACACCATATATTTT. Its protein is CASSSGHSGTVGNTIYF.

J is TRBJ2-1 and V is TRBV6-1; 8 nucleotides agree with TRBD2. Germline trimming cut 1 base from V and 3 bases from J; bases unmatched to any gene: 11. The CDR3 is 18 amino acids. Per germline, CDR1 MNHNS and CDR2 SASEGT. For the CDR3, the DNA is TGTGCCAGCAGTGAAGTGGGTAGCGGGAAGTCCATCTACAATGAGCAGTTCTTC. Residues: CASSEVGSGKSIYNEQFF.

CDR3 coding DNA: TGCGCCAGCAGCTGGGATACGGGGAATGAGCAGTTCTTC. This codes for CASSWDTGNEQFF. V gene TRBV5-1 combines with J gene TRBJ2-1, with D possibly TRBD2 on 5 matching bases. In germline, CDR1 is SGHRS, CDR2 YFSETQ. V dropped 3 bases and J dropped 7 bases, with 11 bases sitting between them. The CDR3 loop spans 13 amino acids.

The rearrangement uses TRBV10-3 and TRBJ2-7; TRBD1 aligns across 7 bases. The V gene end was trimmed by 4 bases and the J gene end by 3 bases; junction bases not matched to a gene: 9. From germline, CDR1 is ENHRY and CDR2 SYGVKD. This CDR3 is built from 15 residues. The CDR3 DNA is TGTGCCATCAGTGGTATGGGACAGCCACTCTACGAGCAGTACTTC. Its protein is CAISGMGQPLYEQYF.

The V gene is TRBV5-6, the J gene TRBJ2-2; D gene unclear. CDR3 size: 13 residues. V dropped 0 bases and J dropped 7 bases, with 7 bases sitting between them. CDR1 and CDR2 (germline): SGHDT, YYEEEE. Here the CDR3 reads CASSLAGHGELFF. In nucleotides, the CDR3 is TGTGCCAGCAGCTTGGCCGGGCACGGGGAGCTGTTTTTT.